This TCR beta chain was captured in a study of T cell changes during pregnancy in multiple sclerosis. Only in-frame clones appear in the TCRdb table, and some are missing; sequencing was by immunoSEQ multiplex PCR. The sample records approximately 40,000 clones, approximately 93% being singletons. Sequencing used CD8+ T cells from peripheral blood mononuclear cells, obtained in the third trimester of pregnancy. The TCR originated in a female donor with multiple sclerosis, enrolled in a pregnancy study.

Here the CDR3 reads CASSLIQAQPQHF. DNA of the CDR3: TGTGCCAGCAGTTTAATCCAGGCACAGCCCCAGCATTTT. The chain uses TRBV27 and TRBJ1-5; D is uncertain. CDR1 and CDR2 (germline): MNHEY, SMNVEV (reference sequence). CDR3 length: 13 residues. V was trimmed by 2 bases and J by 7 bases, leaving 9 bases between them.